This record looks at one T cell receptor beta chain sequence and its context. It has no known antigen specificity. It has no much larger one-base neighbor in the sample; base qualities were not kept. As encoded in the germline V gene (reference sequence), CDR1 is DFQATT while CDR2 is SNEGSKA. V is trimmed back by 6 bases and J by 0 bases, and the junction contains 7 bases that no gene match accounts for. The CDR3 sequence holds 14 residues, the cysteine and phenylalanine included. Left in the record is the CDR3 DNA by itself, 42 bases read in frame from the first base. The treatment or condition tag for this specimen amounts to: in vitro stimulation with specific CMV peptide epitopes to enrich CMV-specific T cells. This entry is derived from a study of T cell repertoires in cytomegalovirus infection (dated 2019 in TCRdb). For the study in its entirety: Recently identified HLA-C-restricted CMV epitopes, whose presentation resists viral immunomodulation, were targeted by peptide stimulations together with well-studied HLA-B-restricted epitopes. Because public TCR beta signatures pointed to carriage of CMV infection together with the matching HLA type, the HLA type of each donor mattered for the analysis.

The investigation overall reported the following: In the ex vivo response, HLA-C-restricted CMV-specific TCR beta clonotypes were dominant, and in two of eight donors the single most frequent clonotype came from this HLA-C-restricted group. Carriers of CMV infection plus the relevant HLA type were discriminated by the cumulative frequency of public TCR beta family members in the study cohort and in an independent roughly 370-donor cohort.

Instrument used: Illumina HiSeq 1500. TCRdb handled the public reads itself, with Q25 trimming in fastp and clone calling in MiXCR, and kept productive beta chains. A single entry per CDR3 protein holds the most common genes and DNA from its merged rows. For this sample there are 26,000 or so distinct CDR3 sequences; under 20% appear just once. The ten largest clones take up roughly 80% of the sample. The V and J segments used are TRBV20-1 and TRBJ2-7, and 8 junction bases match TRBD2. Sequencing used CD8+ T cells from cultured PBMCs, obtained from culture after CMV antigen stimulation. This TCR came from a human donor in good health (CMV status not recorded). Some clones in this sample may be carry-over from other donors' samples. The nucleotide sequence reads TGCAGTGCCCGGACTAGCAAGAGCTCCTACGAGCAGTACTTC. It codes for CSARTSKSSYEQYF.